This T cell receptor beta chain was profiled in a study of Graves' ophthalmopathy and Graves' hyperthyroidism. Across the study: Ahead of any treatment, peripheral blood was obtained at the initial diagnosis.

This clonotype was observed many times. From RNA, the CDR3 regions of TCR beta chains were amplified and sequenced. An opening RT-PCR round employed HTBI primers and preceded a second-round multiplex PCR. TCRdb reprocessed the multiplex PCR reads with MiXCR, giving one entry per CDR3 protein. The data show 650,000 to 800,000 distinct CDR3 sequences, over 40% seen once. The specimen was peripheral blood. The clonotype originates from an adult man with Graves' ophthalmopathy.

The CDR3 nucleotides are TGTGCCATCCGGGGGGGGACAGAGGTCCTGACTTTC. Amino acid sequence: CAIRGGTEVLTF. The V and J genes are TRBV10-3 and TRBJ2-6; tentative D call: TRBD2 (8 bases). The germline V gene encodes CDR1 ENHRY and CDR2 SYGVKD. V was pared by 8 bases and J by 13 bases, with 15 bases between. This CDR3 comprises 12 residues.